Listed below are T cell receptor beta chains from one sample, sequenced in a study of T-cell reconstitution after alpha-beta-depleted transplantation in children. TCRdb fed the PCR reads into MiXCR, producing one record per CDR3 protein. The sample gives a few hundred thousand distinct CDR3 sequences, around 7% of which show up once; around 5% is in the top ten. The sample here was PBMCs, taken before TCRalphabeta/CD19-depleted stem cell transplant. The receptors originated from a boy younger than 10 with acute lymphoblastic leukemia, due to receive a stem cell transplant. Both conserved end residues are part of each CDR3. Each record gives: V gene, CDR3 length, D gene, J gene, clone size, CDR3 DNA, CDR3 protein. The D gene is left open where the match is weak. The size of a clone is reported for some rows only, either as once, few or many, or as a class for expanded clones.

V gene: TRBV30
CDR3 length: 10
D gene: .
J gene: TRBJ2-1
clone size: .
CDR3 DNA: TGTGCCTGGAGTCTCTCGGAGCAGTTCTTC
CDR3 protein: CAWSLSEQFF

V gene: TRBV20-1
CDR3 length: 16
D gene: .
J gene: TRBJ1-5
clone size: many
CDR3 DNA: TGCAGTGCTAGTGGGGGGGCTGGCGTTAGCAATCAGCCCCAGCATTTT
CDR3 protein: CSASGGAGVSNQPQHF

V gene: TRBV20-1
CDR3 length: 15
D gene: .
J gene: TRBJ1-6
clone size: few
CDR3 DNA: TGCAGTGCTAGAGAGGGAAGCTCCTATAATTCACCCCTCCACTTT
CDR3 protein: CSAREGSSYNSPLHF

V gene: TRBV12-3/TRBV12-4
CDR3 length: 12
D gene: TRBD1
J gene: TRBJ2-1
clone size: many
CDR3 DNA: TGTGCCAGCAGTTCCACAGGGGATGAGCAGTTCTTC
CDR3 protein: CASSSTGDEQFF

V gene: TRBV5-1
CDR3 length: 15
D gene: TRBD2
J gene: TRBJ2-5
clone size: many
CDR3 DNA: TGCGCCAGCAGCCCAATAGGGACTACCGAAGAGACCCAGTACTTC
CDR3 protein: CASSPIGTTEETQYF

V gene: TRBV5-1
CDR3 length: 15
D gene: TRBD1
J gene: TRBJ1-5
clone size: many
CDR3 DNA: TGCGCCAGCAGCCCGGGACAGGGAGGCAATCAGCCCCAGCATTTT
CDR3 protein: CASSPGQGGNQPQHF

V gene: TRBV5-1
CDR3 length: 19
D gene: TRBD1
J gene: TRBJ2-6
clone size: many
CDR3 DNA: TGCGCCAGCAGCTTGGGAATAAGGACAGGGCCCTCTGGGGCCAACGTCCTGACTTTC
CDR3 protein: CASSLGIRTGPSGANVLTF

V gene: TRBV7-2
CDR3 length: 14
D gene: TRBD1
J gene: TRBJ2-7
clone size: .
CDR3 DNA: TGTGCCAGCAGCCCCCAGACAGGGGTGGGGGAGCAGTACTTC
CDR3 protein: CASSPQTGVGEQYF

V gene: TRBV7-2
CDR3 length: 15
D gene: TRBD1
J gene: TRBJ2-7
clone size: many
CDR3 DNA: TGTGCCAGCAGCCCTATGGGACAGCTAGCCTACGAGCAGTACTTC
CDR3 protein: CASSPMGQLAYEQYF

V gene: TRBV11-2
CDR3 length: 16
D gene: .
J gene: TRBJ2-1
clone size: few
CDR3 DNA: TGTGCCAGCAGCCAGGTGGGGGAGGCCGTTTACAATGAGCAGTTCTTC
CDR3 protein: CASSQVGEAVYNEQFF

V gene: TRBV7-2
CDR3 length: 14
D gene: TRBD1
J gene: TRBJ1-5
clone size: .
CDR3 DNA: TGTGCCAGCAGCTCCGGACAGGTCAATCAGCCCCAGCATTTT
CDR3 protein: CASSSGQVNQPQHF

V gene: TRBV2
CDR3 length: 17
D gene: TRBD2
J gene: TRBJ2-5
clone size: many
CDR3 DNA: TGTGCCAGCAGTGAAGAATATATAGCGGGGGGACCCGAGACCCAGTACTTC
CDR3 protein: CASSEEYIAGGPETQYF

V gene: TRBV12-3/TRBV12-4
CDR3 length: 14
D gene: TRBD1
J gene: TRBJ1-2
clone size: many
CDR3 DNA: TGTGCCAGCAGCACCCGACAGGGAAACTATGGCTACACCTTC
CDR3 protein: CASSTRQGNYGYTF

V gene: TRBV19
CDR3 length: 17
D gene: .
J gene: TRBJ2-1
clone size: many
CDR3 DNA: TGTGCCAGTAGTATAGATCTCGAGAGCGGAAACTACAATGAGCAGTTCTTC
CDR3 protein: CASSIDLESGNYNEQFF

V gene: TRBV5-1
CDR3 length: 14
D gene: .
J gene: TRBJ2-1
clone size: many
CDR3 DNA: TGCGCCAGCAGCTTGACGGCTGGGACCGGTGAGCAGTTCTTC
CDR3 protein: CASSLTAGTGEQFF

V gene: TRBV28
CDR3 length: 15
D gene: TRBD1
J gene: TRBJ2-7
clone size: many
CDR3 DNA: TGTGCCAGCAGTTTACCCCGTCAGGGGGTCCACGAGCAGTACTTC
CDR3 protein: CASSLPRQGVHEQYF

V gene: TRBV29-1
CDR3 length: 14
D gene: TRBD2
J gene: TRBJ2-5
clone size: many
CDR3 DNA: TGCAGCGTCCTGGGGACTACTGGCCAAGAGACCCAGTACTTC
CDR3 protein: CSVLGTTGQETQYF

V gene: TRBV12-3/TRBV12-4
CDR3 length: 14
D gene: TRBD1
J gene: TRBJ1-1
clone size: many
CDR3 DNA: TGTGCCAGCAGTCCCACAGGGGACAACCAAGAAGCTTTCTTT
CDR3 protein: CASSPTGDNQEAFF

V gene: TRBV29-1
CDR3 length: 14
D gene: .
J gene: TRBJ2-1
clone size: many
CDR3 DNA: TGCAGCGTTGTACTAGCCCTGTTAGGCAATGAGCAGTTCTTC
CDR3 protein: CSVVLALLGNEQFF

V gene: TRBV7-3
CDR3 length: 13
D gene: .
J gene: TRBJ2-5
clone size: .
CDR3 DNA: TGTGCCAGCAGCTTAACGTTGGGAGAGACCCAGTACTTC
CDR3 protein: CASSLTLGETQYF

V gene: TRBV9
CDR3 length: 15
D gene: .
J gene: TRBJ2-5
clone size: .
CDR3 DNA: TGTGCCAGCAGCGTAGCTAAGGGGTACCAAGAGACCCAGTACTTC
CDR3 protein: CASSVAKGYQETQYF

V gene: TRBV6-2/TRBV6-3
CDR3 length: 17
D gene: .
J gene: TRBJ1-5
clone size: few
CDR3 DNA: TGTGCCAGCATCCTACCAGGGGAAGCTTATAGCAATCAGCCCCAGCATTTT
CDR3 protein: CASILPGEAYSNQPQHF

V gene: TRBV20-1
CDR3 length: 15
D gene: .
J gene: TRBJ2-7
clone size: many
CDR3 DNA: TGCAGTGACCGGAGGGGTCCCCGGAATCGGGACGAGCAGTACTTC
CDR3 protein: CSDRRGPRNRDEQYF

V gene: TRBV28
CDR3 length: 20
D gene: .
J gene: TRBJ2-5
clone size: many
CDR3 DNA: TGTGCCAGCAGTTTATTCTTTGTCGGGGTCGGCGGCACAGGAGCGGAGACCCAGTACTTC
CDR3 protein: CASSLFFVGVGGTGAETQYF

V gene: TRBV7-2
CDR3 length: 15
D gene: TRBD1
J gene: TRBJ2-7
clone size: .
CDR3 DNA: TGTGCCAGCAGCACCGGACTTGACAGGGGCTACGAGCAGTACTTC
CDR3 protein: CASSTGLDRGYEQYF

V gene: TRBV29-1
CDR3 length: 12
D gene: TRBD1
J gene: TRBJ2-7
clone size: few
CDR3 DNA: TGCAGCGTGGGACAGGGGTTTCGCGAGCAGTACTTC
CDR3 protein: CSVGQGFREQYF

V gene: TRBV27
CDR3 length: 15
D gene: .
J gene: TRBJ1-1
clone size: many
CDR3 DNA: TGTGCCAGCAGTTTATCTTCTCGAGGGCCAACTGAAGCTTTCTTT
CDR3 protein: CASSLSSRGPTEAFF

V gene: TRBV29-1
CDR3 length: 13
D gene: .
J gene: TRBJ2-4
clone size: many
CDR3 DNA: TGCAGCGTTGCAGGCAGGGCTCTAGACATTCAGTACTTC
CDR3 protein: CSVAGRALDIQYF

V gene: TRBV7-8
CDR3 length: 16
D gene: TRBD1
J gene: TRBJ2-6
clone size: many
CDR3 DNA: TGTGCCAGCAGCCGACAGGGGGGATCTGGGGCCAACGTCCTGACTTTC
CDR3 protein: CASSRQGGSGANVLTF

V gene: TRBV6-6
CDR3 length: 11
D gene: .
J gene: TRBJ2-3
clone size: many
CDR3 DNA: TGTGCCAGCAGCGAACCCACAACGCAGTATTTT
CDR3 protein: CASSEPTTQYF

V gene: TRBV20-1
CDR3 length: 12
D gene: TRBD1
J gene: TRBJ1-1
clone size: many
CDR3 DNA: TGCAGTGCAAGCGGACAGGACACTGAAGCTTTCTTT
CDR3 protein: CSASGQDTEAFF

V gene: TRBV5-5
CDR3 length: 14
D gene: .
J gene: TRBJ1-1
clone size: many
CDR3 DNA: TGTGCCAGCAGCTTGGGGGGTGTGAACACTGAAGCTTTCTTT
CDR3 protein: CASSLGGVNTEAFF

V gene: TRBV7-2
CDR3 length: 17
D gene: TRBD2
J gene: TRBJ2-1
clone size: many
CDR3 DNA: TGTGCCAGCAGCCTCAGGAGCGGGACTAGCGGGAGGAATGAGCAGTTCTTC
CDR3 protein: CASSLRSGTSGRNEQFF

V gene: TRBV6-2/TRBV6-3
CDR3 length: 13
D gene: .
J gene: TRBJ2-3
clone size: many
CDR3 DNA: TGTGCCAGCAGTTACGGGATAATTTCTACGCAGTATTTT
CDR3 protein: CASSYGIISTQYF

V gene: TRBV14
CDR3 length: 12
D gene: .
J gene: TRBJ2-5
clone size: .
CDR3 DNA: TGTGCCAGCAGCCCAGGGTGGCAGACCCAGTACTTC
CDR3 protein: CASSPGWQTQYF

V gene: TRBV20-1
CDR3 length: 13
D gene: .
J gene: TRBJ1-6
clone size: .
CDR3 DNA: TGCAGTGCTAGAAGGGGGGTAGATTCACCCCTCCACTTT
CDR3 protein: CSARRGVDSPLHF

V gene: TRBV7-2
CDR3 length: 13
D gene: .
J gene: TRBJ1-1
clone size: many
CDR3 DNA: TGTGCCAGCAGCTTAACACAGGACACTGAAGCTTTCTTT
CDR3 protein: CASSLTQDTEAFF

V gene: TRBV7-9
CDR3 length: 14
D gene: TRBD1
J gene: TRBJ2-7
clone size: few
CDR3 DNA: TGTGCCAGCAGCGAACCGGGACAGAACTACGAGCAGTACTTC
CDR3 protein: CASSEPGQNYEQYF

V gene: TRBV11-2
CDR3 length: 15
D gene: .
J gene: TRBJ1-1
clone size: many
CDR3 DNA: TGTGCCAGCAGCTCCGGACAAGCTGGATACACTGAAGCTTTCTTT
CDR3 protein: CASSSGQAGYTEAFF

V gene: TRBV2
CDR3 length: 17
D gene: TRBD1
J gene: TRBJ1-2
clone size: few
CDR3 DNA: TGTGCCAGCAGCGCCTGGGGACAGGCACTAAAACTCTATGGCTACACCTTC
CDR3 protein: CASSAWGQALKLYGYTF

V gene: TRBV5-6
CDR3 length: 15
D gene: .
J gene: TRBJ2-2
clone size: many
CDR3 DNA: TGTGCCAGCAGCTTGATAGGGACACCGACCGGGGAGCTGTTTTTT
CDR3 protein: CASSLIGTPTGELFF

V gene: TRBV12-3/TRBV12-4
CDR3 length: 15
D gene: .
J gene: TRBJ2-1
clone size: .
CDR3 DNA: TGTGCCAGCAGTTTAAGGGACGGGGCCTACAATGAGCAGTTCTTC
CDR3 protein: CASSLRDGAYNEQFF

V gene: TRBV20-1
CDR3 length: 12
D gene: .
J gene: TRBJ2-7
clone size: few
CDR3 DNA: TGCAGTGCTCCCCTCTTGTTGGCCGAGCAGTACTTC
CDR3 protein: CSAPLLLAEQYF

V gene: TRBV28
CDR3 length: 16
D gene: TRBD1
J gene: TRBJ1-1
clone size: many
CDR3 DNA: TGTGCCAGCAGTTTGCCGGGACAGGGGATGAACACTGAAGCTTTCTTT
CDR3 protein: CASSLPGQGMNTEAFF

V gene: TRBV15
CDR3 length: 12
D gene: .
J gene: TRBJ1-2
clone size: many
CDR3 DNA: TGTGCCCCGGGGGGGACACTCTATGGCTACACCTTC
CDR3 protein: CAPGGTLYGYTF

V gene: TRBV12-3/TRBV12-4
CDR3 length: 13
D gene: .
J gene: TRBJ1-2
clone size: many
CDR3 DNA: TGTGCCAGCAGTTTACCCGCTAACTATGGCTACACCTTC
CDR3 protein: CASSLPANYGYTF

V gene: TRBV29-1
CDR3 length: 12
D gene: .
J gene: TRBJ2-3
clone size: many
CDR3 DNA: TGCAGCGCACGAGGGGACCCAGATACGCAGTATTTT
CDR3 protein: CSARGDPDTQYF

V gene: TRBV29-1
CDR3 length: 13
D gene: .
J gene: TRBJ1-1
clone size: many
CDR3 DNA: TGCAGCGTCGGTGGGGGCAGGTACACTGAAGCTTTCTTT
CDR3 protein: CSVGGGRYTEAFF

V gene: TRBV20-1
CDR3 length: 15
D gene: .
J gene: TRBJ2-1
clone size: few
CDR3 DNA: TGCAGTGCTAGGGGGACACCGAGCTCCTACAATGAGCAGTTCTTC
CDR3 protein: CSARGTPSSYNEQFF

V gene: TRBV5-4
CDR3 length: 16
D gene: TRBD1
J gene: TRBJ1-6
clone size: few
CDR3 DNA: TGTGCCAGCAGCACGGGACAGGAAAAATTTAATTCACCCCTCCACTTT
CDR3 protein: CASSTGQEKFNSPLHF

V gene: TRBV11-2
CDR3 length: 16
D gene: TRBD2
J gene: TRBJ2-7
clone size: few
CDR3 DNA: TGTGCCAGCAGCTTAGGGCCAGCGGGACCTTCCTACGAGCAGTACTTC
CDR3 protein: CASSLGPAGPSYEQYF

V gene: TRBV29-1
CDR3 length: 11
D gene: .
J gene: TRBJ2-7
clone size: many
CDR3 DNA: TGCAGCGTTGGACATACCTACGAGCAGTACTTC
CDR3 protein: CSVGHTYEQYF

V gene: TRBV7-9
CDR3 length: 13
D gene: .
J gene: TRBJ2-3
clone size: many
CDR3 DNA: TGTGCCAGCAGCGTTTTCCCCGAAGATACGCAGTATTTT
CDR3 protein: CASSVFPEDTQYF